This T cell receptor (beta chain) was sequenced during a study of cytomegalovirus exposure and HLA in healthy donors. Study-wide context: Unique TCRs numbering roughly 85 million, obtained from HLA-typed donors, made up an early data release. The Caucasian-associated ancestry cluster contained 81% of the approximately 390 genotyped donors.

V gave up 6 bases and J gave up 4 bases, with 9 bases separating them. Germline CDR1 is MNHEY and CDR2 is SMNVEV (reference sequence). The CDR3 consists of 12 residues. The primer mix had 60 Vbeta and 13 Jbeta primers. Profiling relied on immunoSEQ multiplex PCR, and the TCRdb table lists in-frame clones only, not all of them. Of more than 90,000 clones listed, under 70% are singletons. Points on this clone: The antigen remains undetermined.

Everyone who donated was a healthy bone marrow donor. Findings and limits, study-wide: While the bulk of TCR sequences proved rare, some public TCRs turned up in many donors.

The clonotype was recovered from a man younger than 45 in good health and CMV-seropositive. The material sequenced was PBMCs. This chain uses TRBV27 with TRBJ1-2; maybe TRBD1 (5 bases). The CDR3 spells CASRGTTYGYTF. CDR3 nucleotide sequence: TGTGCCAGCAGAGGGACTACCTATGGCTACACCTTC.